The 2 T cell receptor beta chains reported below all come from one sample, sequenced in a study of T cell changes during pregnancy in multiple sclerosis. The data were produced by immunoSEQ multiplex PCR, yet TCRdb's version contains in-frame clones alone and is incomplete. The table has about 60,000 clones, approximately 91% seen once. The starting material was peripheral blood, obtained in the second trimester of pregnancy. Source of these receptors: a female donor with multiple sclerosis, enrolled in a pregnancy study.

This sequence joins TRBV7-9 and TRBJ2-7; the match to TRBD2 covers 8 bases. Germline V gene lookup returns CDR1 SEHNR and CDR2 FQNEAQ (reference sequence). The V gene end was trimmed by 5 bases and the J gene end by 3 bases; junction bases not matched to a gene: 12. The CDR3 contains 16 residues. The CDR3 loop is CASSPKIAGPYYEQYF. The CDR3 bases are TGTGCCAGCAGCCCTAAGATAGCGGGGCCCTACTACGAGCAGTACTTC.

The J gene is TRBJ1-2, the V gene TRBV6-1; perhaps TRBD1 as D (6 bases). This CDR3 is built from 16 residues. CDR1 and CDR2 from the germline V gene are MNHNS and SASEGT. Trimming took off 0 bases at V and 5 bases at J, with 16 bases between the two ends. DNA for the CDR3: TGTGCCAGCAGTGAAGCGCCGGGGGGCGCATGGTATGGCTACACCTTC. Its protein product is CASSEAPGGAWYGYTF.